A single T cell receptor beta chain is shown here with its context. No antigen is known for it. Antigen-specific CD4+ T cells were expanded (with viral peptide pools) by the ViraFEST assay ahead of sequencing. Following 10 days of culture, CD4+ T cells were isolated. Nucleocapsid antibodies stayed negative before and after vaccination, showing no earlier SARS-CoV-2 infection. This record belongs to a study of vaccination effects on CD4 cells after COVID-19. CDR3 length equals 16 residues. CDR1 and CDR2 from the germline V gene are MNHEY and SVGAGI. Trimming cost V 4 bases and J 4 bases; bases outside gene matches: 7. Clones were read by immunoSEQ multiplex PCR, and TCRdb kept only the in-frame ones, dropping some. The top ten clones hold around 26% of a sample with tens of thousands of clones, 73% of them seen once.

The starting material was CD4+ T cells from PBMCs cultured with HCoV-OC43 spike peptides, obtained before COVID-19 vaccination. Subset indicated: HCoV-OC43 spike overlapping peptide pool stimulation. This sequence was found in a human donor who received a COVID-19 vaccine. The chain has TRBV6-5 and TRBJ2-1; 10 bases fit TRBD2. The CDR3 region has the DNA TGTGCCAGCAGTTCCTTAGCGGGAGGTGGGTACAATGAGCAGTTCTTC. It yields the protein CASSSLAGGGYNEQFF.